This passage covers 19 T cell receptor beta chains from one sample sequenced in a study of cytomegalovirus exposure and HLA in healthy donors. The PCR had 60 Vbeta and 13 Jbeta primers. Sequenced by immunoSEQ multiplex PCR; TCRdb stores in-frame clones only, minus some. Of around 200,000 clones in the sample, 65% to 90% are singletons; the top ten hold around 0.3%. Sequenced material: PBMCs. All receptors come from a woman under 40 in good health and CMV-seronegative.

The chain recombines TRBV29-1 with TRBJ2-1; possibly TRBD2 for D (7 bases). The length of the CDR3 is 14 residues. The germline V gene has CDR1 SQVTM and CDR2 ANQGSEA. V dropped 7 bases and J dropped 4 bases, with 17 bases sitting between them. This CDR3 is CSGEGGGRYNEQFF. DNA for the CDR3: TGCAGCGGCGAGGGGGGAGGGAGATACAATGAGCAGTTCTTC.

The CDR3 is CASSPLGQEVSEQYF. The CDR3 coding sequence is TGCGCCAGCAGCCCCCTTGGGCAGGAGGTGAGCGAGCAGTACTTC. This chain links TRBV4-1 with TRBJ2-5; tentative D call: TRBD2 (5 bases). TRBJ2-7 explains the end of the DNA better; the J call may be wrong. The CDR3 has 15 residues. Germline-derived CDR1 and CDR2 are MGHRA and YSYEKL.

The chain couples TRBV5-1 to TRBJ2-5, with a possible D match to TRBD2 (5 bases). The germline CDR1 and CDR2 sequences are SGHRS and YFSETQ. The CDR3 has 12 amino acids. V dropped 4 bases and J dropped 4 bases, with 8 bases sitting between them. The CDR3 is CASSGEGETQYF. For the CDR3, the DNA is TGCGCCAGCAGCGGAGAGGGAGAGACCCAGTACTTC.

This clone has a handful of counts. The chain links TRBV6-1 to TRBJ2-7, with 10 bases identical to TRBD2. The V and J ends lost 5 bases and 2 bases, in that order; junction bases with no gene match: 3. Germline CDR1 and CDR2: MNHNS and SASEGT. The CDR3 totals 14 residues. The CDR3 DNA reads as TGTGCCAGCAGTTTACTAGCGGGGACCTACGAGCAGTACTTC. This translates into CASSLLAGTYEQYF.

This chain uses TRBV7-3 with TRBJ2-3; 11 bases agree with TRBD2. This CDR3 is 16 amino acids long. J was trimmed by 2 bases and V by 5 bases; bases with no gene match: 6. Per the germline V gene, CDR1 is SGHTA and CDR2 is FQGTGA. CDR3 in amino acids: CASSLLAGGNTDTQYF. The CDR3 DNA sequence: TGTGCCAGCAGCCTCCTAGCGGGAGGAAACACAGATACGCAGTATTTT.

The chain employs TRBV7-6 and TRBJ2-7, with 15 nucleotides matching TRBD2. CDR1 is SGHVS and CDR2 is FNYEAQ in the germline V gene. The CDR3 runs to 15 residues. J gave up 3 bases and V 5 bases, and 2 bases lay outside the gene matches. The CDR3 protein is CASSQGLAGGYEQYF. CDR3 DNA sequence: TGTGCCAGCAGCCAGGGACTAGCGGGAGGCTACGAGCAGTACTTC.

In this sample, this clone turned up a few times. The rearrangement uses TRBV19 and TRBJ1-3, with TRBD1 as a possible D gene (6 bases). The CDR3 is 16 residues long. From germline, CDR1 is LNHDA and CDR2 SQIVND (reference sequence). Trimming took 8 bases from V and 0 from J, leaving 17 bases between them. The CDR3, as DNA: TGTGCCAGTCTGCCAGGGACAAGGAGCTCTGGAAACACCATATATTTT. This gives the protein CASLPGTRSSGNTIYF.

The chain recombines TRBV6-5 with TRBJ1-2, with D perhaps matching TRBD1 (5 bases). CDR1 and CDR2 (germline): MNHEY, SVGAGI. The V end was cut by 0 bases, the J end by 5 bases, with 10 bases between. CDR3 length: 14 amino acids. The CDR3 loop is CASSYSQASYGYTF. CDR3 in DNA: TGTGCCAGCAGTTACTCACAGGCTTCGTATGGCTACACCTTC.

The chain is built from TRBV27 and TRBJ2-1; tentative D call: TRBD2 (5 bases). Trimming took off 7 bases at V and 9 bases at J, with 19 bases between the two ends. The CDR3 contains 14 residues. Germline-derived CDR1 and CDR2 are MNHEY and SMNVEV (reference sequence). For the CDR3, the DNA is TGTGCCAGCACCGTGCGGGCCCACTTCGGTGAGCAGTTCTTC. This sequence encodes CASTVRAHFGEQFF.

This chain links TRBV5-6 with TRBJ1-2; D remains ambiguous. Trimming took off 4 bases at V and 3 bases at J, with 16 bases between the two ends. Per germline, CDR1 SGHDT and CDR2 YYEEEE. The CDR3 sequence is 15 residues long. In DNA, the CDR3 is TGTGCCAGCAGCATGGGAGGGAGTATAGACTATGGCTACACCTTC. It codes for CASSMGGSIDYGYTF.

This sequence joins TRBV5-1 and TRBJ2-1; 8 positions match TRBD2. The CDR3 is 17 amino acids. The ends lost 3 bases at V and 0 bases at J; junction bases unmatched: 8. Germline loops: CDR1 SGHRS, CDR2 YFSETQ. The CDR3 protein is CASSSRGAGVSYNEQFF. CDR3 sequence (DNA): TGCGCCAGCAGCTCCCGTGGAGCGGGAGTCTCCTACAATGAGCAGTTCTTC.

The CDR3 loop reads CASSGGGQQNTGELFF. The CDR3 DNA is TGTGCCAGCAGCGGGGGAGGGCAGCAGAACACCGGGGAGCTGTTTTTT. The rearrangement joins TRBV9 to TRBJ2-2; TRBD2 matches 7 bases. The CDR3 contains 16 residues. Per germline, CDR1 SGDLS and CDR2 YYNGEE. After removal of 3 bases from V and 1 base from J, the junction contained 6 bases not matched to a gene.

The chain employs TRBV5-6 and TRBJ1-1; D perhaps matches TRBD1 (6 bases). The germline V gene encodes CDR1 SGHDT and CDR2 YYEEEE. Trimming took off 0 bases at V and 6 bases at J, with 9 bases between the two ends. CDR3 length: 13 residues. CDR3 coding DNA: TGTGCCAGCAGCTTGGGGGAGGGGGCTGAAGCTTTCTTT. It codes for CASSLGEGAEAFF.

V usage is TRBV19 and J usage is TRBJ1-3, with 7 positions matching TRBD1. Looked up from germline, CDR1 is LNHDA and CDR2 is SQIVND (reference sequence). The length of the CDR3 is 13 residues. Unmatched junction bases numbered 4, after V lost 10 bases and J lost 1 base. CDR3 sequence: CATGDRSGNTIYF. As DNA, the CDR3 is TGTGCCACTGGGGACAGATCTGGAAACACCATATATTTT. Filled out from reference TRBV19 and TRBJ1-3, the complete variable domain reads DGGITQSPKYLFRKEGQNVTLSCEQNLNHDAMYWYRQDPGQGLRLIYYSQIVNDFQKGDIAEGYSVSREKKESFPLTVTSAQKNPTAFYLCATGDRSGNTIYFGEGSWLTVV.

The chain carries TRBV7-9 and TRBJ2-7; 7 nucleotides agree with TRBD2. Germline CDR1 and CDR2: SEHNR and FQNEAQ (reference sequence). J was trimmed by 4 bases and V by 5 bases; bases with no gene match: 14. The CDR3 loop spans 16 amino acids. The CDR3 protein is CASSGAWASGIYEQYF. The CDR3 DNA follows: TGTGCCAGCAGCGGGGCTTGGGCTAGCGGAATTTACGAGCAGTACTTC.

V is TRBV28 and J is TRBJ1-4; the D gene is possibly TRBD1 (5 bases). Germline V gene data show CDR1 as MDHEN and CDR2 as SYDVKM. Trimming took 3 bases from V and 1 from J, leaving 15 bases between them. This CDR3 has 17 residues. The chain's CDR3 is CASSFAGNFGTNEKLFF. In DNA, the CDR3 is TGTGCCAGCAGTTTTGCAGGGAATTTTGGAACTAATGAAAAACTGTTTTTT. Based on the CDR3 plus reference TRBV28 and TRBJ1-4, the full variable domain is DVKVTQSSRYLVKRTGEKVFLECVQDMDHENMFWYRQDPGLGLRLIYFSYDVKMKEKGDIPEGYSVSREKKERFSLILESASTNQTSMYLCASSFAGNFGTNEKLFFGSGTQLSVL.

This clone was seen a single time. The chain combines TRBV11-1 with TRBJ2-1; D gene ambiguous. Deletions cut 3 bases from V and 1 base from J, with 16 bases between. CDR1 and CDR2 from the germline V gene are SGHAT and FQDESV (reference sequence). The CDR3 has 17 amino acids. CDR3 amino acids: CASSFQNPLSSYNEQFF. CDR3 nucleotide sequence: TGTGCCAGCAGCTTCCAAAATCCTCTATCTTCCTACAATGAGCAGTTCTTC. The whole variable domain, filled in from reference TRBV11-1 and TRBJ2-1, reads EAEVAQSPRYKITEKSQAVAFWCDPISGHATLYWYRQILGQGPELLVQFQDESVVDDSQLPKDRFSAERLKGVDSTLKIQPAELGDSAMYLCASSFQNPLSSYNEQFFGPGTRLTVL.

The chain combines TRBV13 with TRBJ2-7, with 9 nucleotides matching TRBD1. This CDR3 region has 14 residues. Germline V lookup: CDR1 PRHDT, CDR2 FYEKMQ (reference sequence). Unmatched junction bases numbered 7, after V lost 4 bases and J lost 6 bases. This CDR3 is CASSSGDRVSEQYF. DNA for the CDR3: TGTGCCAGCAGCTCCGGGGACAGGGTATCCGAGCAGTACTTC.

This clone was found once. The rearrangement joins TRBV7-2 to TRBJ1-5; TRBD1 is a possible D gene (5 bases). Trimming pared 5 bases from V and 4 bases from J, leaving 15 bases between. The CDR3 consists of 15 residues. CDR1 is SGHTA, CDR2 FQGNSA, per germline. The CDR3 protein is CASSRRRGWNQPQHF. In nucleotides, the CDR3 is TGTGCCAGCAGCCGCCGGCGGGGGTGGAATCAGCCCCAGCATTTT.